This T cell receptor (beta chain) was obtained from a study of T cell repertoires in cytomegalovirus infection. Study in general: An indication of both CMV infection and matching HLA type came from public TCR beta signatures. Notes on the study in general: Clonotypes of TCR beta that were HLA-C-restricted and CMV-specific dominated the ex vivo response.

CDR1 is MDHEN and CDR2 is SYDVKM in the germline V gene. The V gene lost 5 bases and the J gene lost 8 bases, with 7 bases spanning the gap. The CDR3 loop spans 12 amino acids. TCRdb reanalysed the reads using MiXCR and keeps one entry per CDR3 protein. The top ten hold about a tenth of the sample, which has under 150,000 distinct CDR3 sequences, roughly 9% seen once. This clonotype was counted ten times or more. Its target is unknown. The sequence was obtained from a human donor in good health (CMV status not recorded). Some clones in this sample may be carry-over from other donors' samples. The sample taken for sequencing was PBMCs. This sequence joins TRBV28 and TRBJ1-6; tentative D call: TRBD1 (5 bases). CDR3: CASSQGDSPLHF. Written as DNA, the CDR3 is TGTGCCAGCAGTCAAGGGGATTCACCCCTCCACTTT.